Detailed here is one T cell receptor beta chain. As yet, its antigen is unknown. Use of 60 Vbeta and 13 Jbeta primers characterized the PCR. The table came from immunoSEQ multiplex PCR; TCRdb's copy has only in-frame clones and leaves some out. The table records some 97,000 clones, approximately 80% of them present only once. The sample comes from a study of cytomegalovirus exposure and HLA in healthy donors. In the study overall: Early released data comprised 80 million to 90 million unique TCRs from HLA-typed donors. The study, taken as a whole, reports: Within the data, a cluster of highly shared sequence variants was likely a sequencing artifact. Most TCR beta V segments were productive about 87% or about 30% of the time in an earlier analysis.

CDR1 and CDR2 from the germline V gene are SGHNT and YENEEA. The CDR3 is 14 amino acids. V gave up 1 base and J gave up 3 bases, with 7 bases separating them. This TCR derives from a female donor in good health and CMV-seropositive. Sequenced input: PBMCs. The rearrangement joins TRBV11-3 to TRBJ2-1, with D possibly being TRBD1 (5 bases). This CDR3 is CASSLGDSYNEQFF. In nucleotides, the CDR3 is TGTGCCAGCAGCTTAGGTGACAGCTACAATGAGCAGTTCTTC.